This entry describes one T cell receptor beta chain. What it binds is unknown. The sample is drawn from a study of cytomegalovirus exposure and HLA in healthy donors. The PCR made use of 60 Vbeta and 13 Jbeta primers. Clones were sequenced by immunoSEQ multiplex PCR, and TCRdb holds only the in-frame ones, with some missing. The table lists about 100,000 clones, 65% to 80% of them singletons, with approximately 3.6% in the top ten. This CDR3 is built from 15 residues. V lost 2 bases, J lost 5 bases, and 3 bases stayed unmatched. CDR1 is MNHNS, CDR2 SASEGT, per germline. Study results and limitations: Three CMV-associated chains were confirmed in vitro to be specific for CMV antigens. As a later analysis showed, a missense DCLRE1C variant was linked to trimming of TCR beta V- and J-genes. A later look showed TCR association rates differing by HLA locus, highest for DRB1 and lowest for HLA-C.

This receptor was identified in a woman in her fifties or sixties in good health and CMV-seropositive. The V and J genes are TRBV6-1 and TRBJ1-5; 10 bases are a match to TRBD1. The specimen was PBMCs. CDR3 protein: CASSEHDRGHQPQHF. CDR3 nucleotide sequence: TGTGCCAGCAGTGAACACGACAGGGGGCATCAGCCCCAGCATTTT.